One sample yielded the 19 T cell receptor beta chains listed below, sequenced in a study of cytomegalovirus exposure and HLA in healthy donors. Primers: 60 Vbeta forward and 13 Jbeta reverse. Libraries were prepared by immunoSEQ multiplex PCR; TCRdb keeps only in-frame clonotypes and omits some of them. The sample has roughly 180,000 clones; roughly 82% are singletons. Sequences were obtained from PBMCs. These receptors all come from a man aged 40-55 years in good health and CMV-seronegative.

J is TRBJ2-7 and V is TRBV19; D is possibly TRBD2 (5 bases). The CDR3 has 13 residues. V lost 4 bases and J lost 5, with 12 bases in between. The germline V gene has CDR1 LNHDA and CDR2 SQIVND (reference sequence). The CDR3 DNA reads as TGTGCCAGTAGTAGGGCAGTGAGGGACGAGCAGTACTTC. Translated, it gives CASSRAVRDEQYF.

The chain has TRBV19 and TRBJ2-7; perhaps TRBD1 as D (7 bases). The CDR3 sequence is 13 residues long. Deletions cut 11 bases from V and 3 bases from J, with 17 bases between. Germline CDR1 reads LNHDA; CDR2 reads SQIVND (reference sequence). The CDR3 loop reads CAAQGGAGYEQYF. The CDR3 DNA reads TGTGCCGCCCAGGGGGGCGCCGGCTACGAGCAGTACTTC.

This clone was seen a few times. This rearrangement joins TRBV7-9 to TRBJ2-5; possible D gene TRBD2, 6 bases. The germline V gene encodes CDR1 SEHNR and CDR2 FQNEAQ (reference sequence). Trimming left V 5 bases short and J 1 base short, with 20 bases between. The CDR3 sequence is 17 residues long. The CDR3 sequence: CASSAPVSTRLQETQYF. The CDR3 DNA is TGTGCCAGCAGCGCACCCGTATCGACTAGGCTCCAAGAGACCCAGTACTTC.

Here the CDR3 DNA reads TGCGCCAGCAGCTGGGGACAGGGATACGAGCAGTACTTC. This codes for CASSWGQGYEQYF. V gene TRBV5-1 combines with J gene TRBJ2-7; 9 bases agree with TRBD1. After removal of 3 bases from V and 4 bases from J, the junction contained 2 bases not matched to a gene. Looked up from germline, CDR1 is SGHRS and CDR2 is YFSETQ. This CDR3 is 13 amino acids long.

This chain links TRBV7-3 with TRBJ1-1; 8 bases fit TRBD1. From germline, CDR1 is SGHTA and CDR2 FQGTGA. The CDR3 extends over 15 amino acids. With 4 bases clipped from V and 1 base from J, the junction kept 5 bases outside the gene matches. The CDR3 bases are TGTGCCAGCAGCTACCAAGGGACAGGGAACACTGAAGCTTTCTTT. Translating it yields CASSYQGTGNTEAFF.

The chain carries TRBV9 and TRBJ2-2, with 12 positions matching TRBD2. CDR1 and CDR2 (germline): SGDLS, YYNGEE. Trimming cost V 4 bases and J 0 bases; bases outside gene matches: 4. CDR3 length: 17 residues. The CDR3 sequence: CASSSRTSGTNTGELFF. In DNA, the CDR3 is TGTGCCAGCAGCTCCCGGACTAGCGGGACGAACACCGGGGAGCTGTTTTTT. The full variable domain, with the rest looked up from reference TRBV9 and TRBJ2-2, is DSGVTQTPKHLITATGQRVTLRCSPRSGDLSVYWYQQSLDQGLQFLIQYYNGEERAKGNILERFSAQQFPDLHSELNLSSLELGDSALYFCASSSRTSGTNTGELFFGEGSRLTVL.

V gene TRBV7-8 combines with J gene TRBJ1-4; perhaps TRBD1 as D (6 bases). Trimming left V 1 base short and J 3 bases short, with 9 bases between. CDR3 length: 15 amino acids. The germline gives CDR1 SGHVS, CDR2 FQNEAQ. The chain's CDR3 is CASSLVGGPNEKLFF. CDR3 sequence (DNA): TGTGCCAGCAGCTTAGTCGGGGGGCCTAATGAAAAACTGTTTTTT.

The chain recombines TRBV7-9 with TRBJ2-1; 7 bases are a match to TRBD2. The CDR3 runs 17 residues. Trimming cost V 1 base and J 3 bases; bases outside gene matches: 9. Germline V gene sequence: CDR1 SEHNR, CDR2 FQNEAQ (reference sequence). Here the CDR3 DNA reads TGTGCCAGCAGCTTAGGTGTCGCTTCGGGGGGCTACAATGAGCAGTTCTTC. Amino acids: CASSLGVASGGYNEQFF.

This chain uses TRBV18 with TRBJ1-1; 11 nucleotides line up with TRBD1. The germline V gene has CDR1 KGHSH and CDR2 LQKENI. J gave up 5 bases and V 3 bases, and 5 bases lay outside the gene matches. The CDR3 contains 15 residues. DNA of the CDR3: TGTGCCAGCTCACCCAGGACAGGGGGCGAGACTGAAGCTTTCTTT. Encoded protein: CASSPRTGGETEAFF.

The chain is built from TRBV7-2 and TRBJ1-1; 7 positions agree with TRBD1. With V trimmed by 4 bases and J by 5 bases, 7 bases remained unmatched. This CDR3 has 14 residues. In germline, CDR1 is SGHTA, CDR2 FQGNSA. The CDR3 coding sequence is TGTGCCAGCAGCTCTGCAGGGGGAAATACTGAAGCTTTCTTT. Translation gives CASSSAGGNTEAFF.

DNA of the CDR3: TGTGCCAGCAGCTTGTCAGGGGGCGAGGTAGATACGCAGTATTTT. Encoded protein: CASSLSGGEVDTQYF. This rearrangement joins TRBV7-3 to TRBJ2-3, with 8 bases identical to TRBD1. The CDR3 is 15 amino acids. V shed 3 bases, J shed 5 bases, and the junction held 7 bases outside the gene matches. CDR1 is SGHTA, CDR2 FQGTGA, per germline.

The chain has TRBV15 and TRBJ2-7; D is possibly TRBD1 (6 bases). The CDR3 covers 14 residues. The V gene lost 1 base and the J gene lost 7 bases, with 14 bases spanning the gap. Per the germline V gene, CDR1 is LNHNV and CDR2 is YYDKDF (reference sequence). The CDR3 is CATSRAYRDWEQYF. For the CDR3, the DNA is TGTGCCACCAGCAGAGCATACAGGGATTGGGAGCAGTACTTC. The entire variable domain, with the rest obtained from reference TRBV15 and TRBJ2-7, is as follows: DAMVIQNPRYQVTQFGKPVTLSCSQTLNHNVMYWYQQKSSQAPKLLFHYYDKDFNNEADTPDNFQSRRPNTSFCFLDIRSPGLGDTAMYLCATSRAYRDWEQYFGPGTRLTVT.

J is TRBJ2-1 and V is TRBV7-2; tentative D call: TRBD2 (5 bases). Trimming stripped 2 bases from V and 6 bases from J, with 11 bases between. Germline lookup yields CDR1 SGHTA and CDR2 FQGNSA. This CDR3 has 14 amino acids. CDR3 region: CASSLRSRVNEQFF. The CDR3 bases are TGTGCCAGCAGCTTACGCTCGCGGGTCAATGAGCAGTTCTTC. Together with reference TRBV7-2 and TRBJ2-1, the CDR3 gives the full variable domain: GAGVSQSPSNKVTEKGKDVELRCDPISGHTALYWYRQSLGQGLEFLIYFQGNSAPDKSGLPSDRFSAERTGGSVSTLTIQRTQQEDSAVYLCASSLRSRVNEQFFGPGTRLTVL.

The rearrangement joins TRBV25-1 to TRBJ1-6; D gene ambiguous. CDR1 is MGHDK, CDR2 SYGVNS, per germline. V shed 3 bases and J shed 6 bases, with 12 bases lying between them. This CDR3 spans 15 amino acids. CDR3 bases: TGTGCCAGCAGTGAGTCCTGGGCTATTAATTCACCCCTCCACTTT. As protein: CASSESWAINSPLHF.

The CDR3 loop is CASSHQGPDYGYTF. In DNA form, the CDR3 reads TGTGCCAGCAGCCATCAGGGTCCAGACTATGGCTACACCTTC. The chain joins TRBV4-2 to TRBJ1-2; D possibly corresponds to TRBD1 (5 bases). The CDR3 extends over 14 amino acids. Looked up from germline, CDR1 is LGHNA and CDR2 is YNFKEQ. V lost 3 bases, J lost 3 bases, and 11 bases lay in between.

V is TRBV7-3 and J is TRBJ2-5; 9 bases agree with TRBD2. Germline values: CDR1 SGHTA, CDR2 FQGTGA. CDR3 length: 16 residues. V was clipped by 2 bases and J by 1 base; unmatched bases: 5. CDR3 in amino acids: CASSLHAGGGQETQYF. CDR3 DNA: TGTGCCAGCAGCTTACATGCGGGGGGGGGCCAAGAGACCCAGTACTTC.

The genes are TRBV25-1 and TRBJ2-1; 7 nucleotides align to TRBD2. V was clipped by 3 bases and J by 5 bases; unmatched bases: 7. Germline V lookup: CDR1 MGHDK, CDR2 SYGVNS. The CDR3 has 15 residues. The CDR3 nucleotides read TGTGCCAGCAGTGAGGTGTGGCGGGGGAACAATGAGCAGTTCTTC. It codes for CASSEVWRGNNEQFF.

The CDR3 spells CASSLGQGLNYGYTF. DNA of the CDR3: TGTGCCAGCAGCTTGGGACAGGGGCTTAACTATGGCTACACCTTC. The chain has TRBV7-9 and TRBJ1-2; 10 bases line up with TRBD1. CDR3 length: 15 amino acids. Germline V CDR1 and CDR2: SEHNR, FQNEAQ (reference sequence). After removal of 3 bases from V and 1 base from J, the junction contained 2 bases not matched to a gene.

The chain carries TRBV7-2 and TRBJ2-7, with 7 bases lining up with TRBD1. The CDR3 consists of 14 residues. Germline V gene data show CDR1 as SGHTA and CDR2 as FQGNSA. V was pared by 0 bases and J by 5 bases, with 4 bases of the junction left unmatched. The CDR3 sequence: CASSLATGANEQYF. CDR3 sequence (DNA): TGTGCCAGCAGCTTAGCAACAGGGGCCAACGAGCAGTACTTC. Together with reference TRBV7-2 and TRBJ2-7, the CDR3 gives the full variable domain: GAGVSQSPSNKVTEKGKDVELRCDPISGHTALYWYRQSLGQGLEFLIYFQGNSAPDKSGLPSDRFSAERTGGSVSTLTIQRTQQEDSAVYLCASSLATGANEQYFGPGTRLTVT.